These 27 T cell receptor beta chains were all obtained from the same sample, sequenced in a study of preoperative IRX-2 immunotherapy in early breast cancer (dated by TCRdb to the late 2010s). Libraries were built with the immunoSEQ multiplex PCR assay. In its TCRdb copy, this immuneACCESS table keeps in-frame sequences only and misses some clones. Where compared with another copy, unresolved V genes explain less than half of these, and the others have no known cause. The sample table contains some 900 clones; only one count was recorded for about 86% of them. The ten largest clones represent roughly 21% of the sample. In the paper's terms, the treatment or condition label means: preoperative locoregional IRX-2 cytokine immunotherapy. The starting material was tumor tissue, obtained before IRX-2 immunotherapy. The receptors stem from a human donor with breast cancer.

The genes are TRBV6-8 and TRBJ2-7; 8 bases line up with TRBD1. Looked up from germline, CDR1 is MNHGY and CDR2 is SAAAGT. The CDR3 runs 13 residues. Losses at the gene ends were 6 bases for V and 3 bases for J; bases not matched to a gene: 4. The CDR3 loop reads CASRTGTGYEQYF. CDR3 sequence (DNA): TGTGCCAGCAGGACCGGGACAGGCTACGAGCAGTACTTC.

This clone came up once. The rearrangement uses TRBV6-7 and TRBJ2-3; maybe TRBD1 (5 bases). TRBV6-7 counts as an open reading frame of uncertain function. The CDR3 runs to 11 residues. The V gene lost 6 bases and the J gene lost 7 bases, with 8 bases spanning the gap. CDR3 DNA sequence: TGTGCCAGCAGGGACAAGAATACGCAGTATTTT. As protein: CASRDKNTQYF.

The J gene is TRBJ1-5, the V gene TRBV6-4; a weak D match, TRBD1 (6 bases). This CDR3 region has 15 residues. Germline CDR1 MRHNA, CDR2 SNTAGT. The V end lost 5 bases, the J end lost 4 bases, and 15 bases lay between the germline ends. The CDR3 loop is CASSYEGHRNQPQHF. The DNA for the CDR3 is TGTGCCAGCAGTTACGAGGGACACCGAAATCAGCCCCAGCATTTT.

The chain uses TRBV28 and TRBJ2-5; D possibly matches TRBD1 or TRBD2 (5 bases each). The V gene's germline CDR1 is MDHEN and CDR2 SYDVKM. CDR3 length equals 15 residues. The V and J ends lost 3 bases and 4 bases respectively, with 15 bases between them. The CDR3 DNA reads TGTGCCAGCAGTTTCATGCAGGGCGGGCTAGAGACCCAGTACTTC. Translated, it gives CASSFMQGGLETQYF.

Only one count was recorded for this clone. The rearrangement joins TRBV6-1 to TRBJ2-5; TRBD1 matches 8 bases. Germline-derived CDR1 and CDR2 are MNHNS and SASEGT. V dropped 0 bases and J dropped 5; count of bases not matched to a gene: 8. The CDR3 contains 16 residues. The CDR3 DNA reads as TGTGCCAGCAGTGAAGCGGCCAGGGGGCAGCGGGAGACCCAGTACTTC. Its protein product is CASSEAARGQRETQYF.

The V call is TRBV1, the J call TRBJ2-5; TRBD2 is the table's D call, not checked against the DNA. TRBV1 is reported as a pseudogene. The CDR3 covers 17 residues. The CDR3 sequence is CASSQEASGGAGETQYF. The CDR3, as DNA: TGCGCCAGCAGCCAAGAAGCTAGCGGGGGGGCCGGAGAGACCCAGTACTTC.

The chain uses TRBV28 and TRBJ1-1; the match to TRBD1 covers 11 bases. This CDR3 contains 14 residues. Germline V gives CDR1 MDHEN, CDR2 SYDVKM. The V gene end was trimmed by 2 bases and the J gene end by 7 bases; junction bases not matched to a gene: 3. The CDR3 is CASSLGQGAGEAFF. The CDR3 DNA reads as TGTGCCAGCAGTTTAGGACAGGGGGCTGGTGAAGCTTTCTTT. Variable domain in full (rest from reference TRBV28 and TRBJ1-1): DVKVTQSSRYLVKRTGEKVFLECVQDMDHENMFWYRQDPGLGLRLIYFSYDVKMKEKGDIPEGYSVSREKKERFSLILESASTNQTSMYLCASSLGQGAGEAFFGQGTRLTVV.

The V gene is TRBV25-1, the J gene TRBJ1-2; weak D call: TRBD1 (5 bases). V was clipped by 3 bases and J by 8 bases, with 19 bases between them. Looked up from germline, CDR1 is MGHDK and CDR2 is SYGVNS. This CDR3 comprises 15 residues. The CDR3: CASSDFSGTTRGYTF. Here the CDR3 DNA reads TGTGCCAGCAGTGATTTTTCCGGGACCACAAGGGGCTACACCTTC.

The chain recombines TRBV6-8 with TRBJ2-5; D gene unclear. Germline V gives CDR1 MNHGY, CDR2 SAAAGT. The CDR3 is 15 amino acids. V was pared by 2 bases and J by 1 base, with 11 bases between. CDR3 in DNA: TGTGCCAGCAGTTACCTCAGCTCCGGCCAAGAGACCCAGTACTTC. This codes for CASSYLSSGQETQYF.

This clone was recorded once. The rearrangement uses TRBV23-1 and TRBJ1-4; tentatively, D is TRBD1 (5 bases). TRBV23-1 belongs to the ORF category, with a function that is uncertain. Trimming stripped 6 bases from V and 8 bases from J, with 19 bases between. The CDR3 sequence is 15 residues long. CDR3 loop: CASSLILSWGEKLFF. In DNA, the CDR3 is TGCGCCAGCAGCCTTATACTTTCGTGGGGGGAAAAACTGTTTTTT.

The chain links TRBV18 to TRBJ2-1; D might be TRBD2 (5 bases). The germline V gene has CDR1 KGHSH and CDR2 LQKENI. The V end was cut by 4 bases, the J end by 8 bases, with 12 bases between. The CDR3 loop spans 13 amino acids. CDR3 bases: TGTGCCAGCTCACGCCCCGAGGGTCATGAGCAGTTCTTC. Protein sequence: CASSRPEGHEQFF.

This clone was recorded once. The V gene is TRBV7-1, the J gene TRBJ2-3, with no clear D. TRBV7-1 is an ORF for which the function is uncertain. CDR3 size: 13 residues. Trimming pared 5 bases from V and 3 bases from J, leaving 9 bases between. DNA of the CDR3: TGTGCCAGCAGCAAGTCCCCTACAGATACGCAGTATTTT. This gives the protein CASSKSPTDTQYF.

The CDR3 loop reads CASSSNQGQAGYGYTF. As DNA, the CDR3 is TGCGCCAGCAGCTCAAATCAAGGACAGGCGGGCTATGGCTACACCTTC. The rearrangement joins TRBV5-1 to TRBJ1-2; 7 positions match TRBD1. Germline V lookup: CDR1 SGHRS, CDR2 YFSETQ. The CDR3 is made up of 16 amino acids. The trim removed 3 bases at V and 4 bases at J, leaving 12 bases unmatched.

This chain joins TRBV30 and TRBJ2-7, with 7 positions matching TRBD1. From germline, CDR1 is GTSNPN and CDR2 SVGIG (reference sequence). This CDR3 region has 14 residues. The trim removed 8 bases at V and 4 bases at J, leaving 14 bases unmatched. CDR3: CATGADRSLYEQYF. In DNA, the CDR3 is TGTGCCACGGGTGCGGACAGGTCTCTATACGAGCAGTACTTC.

The V and J genes are TRBV11-3 and TRBJ1-1; TRBD1 matches 12 bases. Trimming took 5 bases from V and 4 from J; bases not matched to a gene: 8. CDR1 is SGHNT, CDR2 YENEEA, per germline. CDR3 length: 16 residues. The CDR3 coding sequence is TGTGCCAGCAGCCAAGCGCGGGACAGGGGGCCCACTGAAGCTTTCTTT. Amino acid sequence: CASSQARDRGPTEAFF.

A note on this clone: Additional DNA sequences in this sample encode the identical CDR3. The rearrangement uses TRBV19 and TRBJ2-3, with no clear D. The germline V gene has CDR1 LNHDA and CDR2 SQIVND (reference sequence). This CDR3 contains 12 residues. Trimming took 3 bases from V and 3 from J, leaving 4 bases between them. The CDR3 nucleotides are TGTGCCAGTAGTATCGGGACAGATACGCAGTATTTT. Protein: CASSIGTDTQYF.

The chain carries TRBV7-5 and TRBJ1-3. TRBV7-5 is noted as a pseudogene. The CDR3 is 16 residues long. CDR3 bases: TGTGCCAGCAGCTTTGGGGGACCCTACTCTGGAAACACCATATATTTT. Translation: CASSFGGPYSGNTIYF.

V is TRBV11-3 and J is TRBJ1-2, with D perhaps TRBD1 (6 bases). The V gene lost 0 bases and the J gene lost 7 bases, with 15 bases spanning the gap. The length of the CDR3 is 15 residues. In germline, CDR1 is SGHNT, CDR2 YENEEA. The CDR3 nucleotides read TGTGCCAGCAGCTTAGATGGGGGGCTGAAAAGTGGCTACACCTTC. Amino acids: CASSLDGGLKSGYTF. Using reference TRBV11-3 and TRBJ1-2 for the parts outside the CDR3, the full variable domain is EAGVVQSPRYKIIEKKQPVAFWCNPISGHNTLYWYLQNLGQGPELLIRYENEEAVDDSQLPKDRFSAERLKGVDSTLKIQPAELGDSAVYLCASSLDGGLKSGYTFGSGTRLTVV.

In its sample, this clone was seen a few times. This chain uses TRBV6-8 with TRBJ1-6; the match to TRBD1 covers 7 bases. This CDR3 contains 14 residues. Germline V gives CDR1 MNHGY, CDR2 SAAAGT. The J segment lost 9 bases and the V segment lost 6 bases, leaving 8 bases of the junction unmatched. This chain's CDR3 is CASRGENRGSPLHF. The CDR3 DNA is TGTGCCAGCAGAGGTGAAAACAGGGGTTCACCCCTCCACTTT.

Comment on this clone: X shows a residue whose base was not read or is ambiguous. The chain links TRBV30 to TRBJ2-2, with TRBD1 identical over 9 bases. Per germline, CDR1 GTSNPN and CDR2 SVGIG (reference sequence). The CDR3 spans 19 residues. The CDR3 DNA is TGTGCYTGGGAAATAACGGGACAGGGAAGGGGCGGACGCACCGGGGAGCTGTTTTTT. It codes for CXWEITGQGRGGRTGELFF. The CDR3 reads in full as CAWEITGQGRGGRTGELFF.

V and J are TRBV6-8 and TRBJ1-1, with TRBD1 matching 7 bases. Germline values: CDR1 MNHGY, CDR2 SAAAGT. The CDR3 runs to 13 residues. The V gene end was trimmed by 6 bases and the J gene end by 5 bases; junction bases not matched to a gene: 6. CDR3: CASSGTGVTEAFF. For the CDR3, the DNA is TGTGCCAGCAGCGGTACAGGGGTGACTGAAGCTTTCTTT.

V gene TRBV19 combines with J gene TRBJ2-7; 7 bases fit TRBD1. CDR1 LNHDA and CDR2 SQIVND come from the germline V gene (reference sequence). V dropped 4 bases and J dropped 2; count of bases not matched to a gene: 5. The CDR3 has 14 residues. This CDR3 is CASSTGTEPYEQYF. The CDR3 DNA follows: TGTGCCAGTAGTACCGGGACAGAGCCCTACGAGCAGTACTTC.

The chain employs TRBV6-8 and TRBJ1-1; D unresolved. This CDR3 is 14 amino acids long. Germline values: CDR1 MNHGY, CDR2 SAAAGT. The V gene lost 5 bases and the J gene lost 6 bases, with 16 bases spanning the gap. The CDR3 DNA reads TGTGCCAGCAGTCCCCGGACGGGGAAGGCTGAAGCTTTCTTT. Residues: CASSPRTGKAEAFF.

This chain joins TRBV6-8 and TRBJ1-1; unclear D gene. V shed 5 bases and J shed 5 bases, with 15 bases lying between them. Germline V gene data show CDR1 as MNHGY and CDR2 as SAAAGT. The CDR3 runs 14 residues. The CDR3 sequence: CASSEMDYGTEAFF. The CDR3 coding sequence is TGTGCCAGCAGTGAGATGGATTACGGGACTGAAGCTTTCTTT.

The chain uses TRBV28 and TRBJ2-2; D possibly corresponds to TRBD2 (5 bases). Trimming took off 6 bases at V and 4 bases at J, with 9 bases between the two ends. CDR3 size: 13 residues. Germline V gene data show CDR1 as MDHEN and CDR2 as SYDVKM. The CDR3 here is CASRPGGTGELFF. For the CDR3, the DNA is TGTGCCAGCAGGCCTGGAGGCACCGGGGAGCTGTTTTTT.

In DNA form, the CDR3 reads TGTGCCAGCTCACCGGACTTGGGGAACTCTGGGGCCAACGTCCTGACTTTC. Its protein is CASSPDLGNSGANVLTF. The chain combines TRBV18 with TRBJ2-6; perhaps TRBD2 as D (5 bases). V lost 3 bases and J lost 0, with 12 bases in between. This CDR3 contains 17 residues. CDR1 and CDR2 (germline): KGHSH, LQKENI.

The chain combines TRBV15 with TRBJ1-3, with D possibly TRBD1 on 6 matching bases. CDR1 is LNHNV, CDR2 YYDKDF, per germline (reference sequence). Trimming took 0 bases from V and 3 from J, leaving 21 bases between them. The CDR3 consists of 19 residues. The CDR3 DNA reads as TGTGCCACCAGCAGAGAAGGGGGAATGACAGGAGTTAATGGAAACACCATATATTTT. This gives the protein CATSREGGMTGVNGNTIYF.